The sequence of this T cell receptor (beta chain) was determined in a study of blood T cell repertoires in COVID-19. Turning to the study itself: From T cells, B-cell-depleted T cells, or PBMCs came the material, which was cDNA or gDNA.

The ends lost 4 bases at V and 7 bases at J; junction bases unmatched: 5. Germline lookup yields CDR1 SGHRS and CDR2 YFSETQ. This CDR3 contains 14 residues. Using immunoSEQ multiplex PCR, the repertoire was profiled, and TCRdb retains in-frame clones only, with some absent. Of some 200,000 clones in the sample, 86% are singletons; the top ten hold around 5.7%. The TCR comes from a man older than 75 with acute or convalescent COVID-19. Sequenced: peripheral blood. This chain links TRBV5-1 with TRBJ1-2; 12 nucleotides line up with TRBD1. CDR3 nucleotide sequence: TGCGCCAGCAGCCGGGACAGGGGGCGGGGTGGCTACACCTTC. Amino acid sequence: CASSRDRGRGGYTF.